These 31 T cell receptor beta chains share one sample of origin, sequenced in a study of beta chain features in type 1 diabetes (dated by TCRdb to 2016 to 2018). General findings and caveats noted by the study authors: A moderate but significant shortening of TCRB CDR3 length was observed in type 1 diabetes patients in all four CD4+ subsets.

Which antigens these TCRs recognize remains unknown. Library generation was performed with the immunoSEQ multiplex PCR assay. The entire isolated RNA was reverse transcribed using the High Capacity cDNA Reverse Transcription Kit, and thus expressed TCRB transcripts were sequenced. What TCRdb holds here is the immuneACCESS table cut down to in-frame rearrangements. Part of the clones is not present; checked against another copy, under half of the missing clones reflect an unresolved V gene, and the others are unexplained. Within this sample are a few hundred thousand clones, with approximately 15% of them counted one time only. The top ten constitute approximately 0.021% of the sample. Source material: naive CD4+ T cells from blood. The cell subset or site tag for this specimen amounts to: true naive CD4+ T cells. The receptors stem from a man aged 30 to 45 with type 1 diabetes.

This clone was seen a few times. This chain joins TRBV5-1 and TRBJ2-3; D might be TRBD1 (6 bases). Germline assignment: CDR1 SGHRS and CDR2 YFSETQ. V shed 0 bases and J shed 5 bases, with 7 bases lying between them. The CDR3 totals 13 residues. CDR3 DNA: TGCGCCAGCAGCTTGGACAGGGAAGATACGCAGTATTTT. It encodes CASSLDREDTQYF.

The chain uses TRBV5-1 and TRBJ2-3; 11 nucleotides align to TRBD1. There are 15 residues in the CDR3. CDR1 and CDR2 (germline): SGHRS, YFSETQ. Trimming removed 6 bases from V and 2 bases from J; junction bases left unmatched: 5. CDR3 in DNA: TGCGCCAGCACCCGGACAGGGGGCACCACAGATACGCAGTATTTT. Amino acid sequence: CASTRTGGTTDTQYF.

This clone was observed a few times. Additional DNA sequences in this sample encode the identical CDR3. The chain combines TRBV5-1 with TRBJ2-1; the D is unclear. This CDR3 has 14 amino acids. The V gene lost 0 bases and the J gene lost 6 bases, with 10 bases spanning the gap. The germline V gene encodes CDR1 SGHRS and CDR2 YFSETQ. The CDR3 is CASSLAGLGNEQFF. The CDR3 coding sequence is TGCGCCAGCAGCTTGGCAGGTTTGGGCAATGAGCAGTTCTTC. Variable domain in full (rest from reference TRBV5-1 and TRBJ2-1): KAGVTQTPRYLIKTRGQQVTLSCSPISGHRSVSWYQQTPGQGLQFLFEYFSETQRNKGNFPGRFSGRQFSNSRSEMNVSTLELGDSALYLCASSLAGLGNEQFFGPGTRLTVL.

This clone has only a few counts. The chain couples TRBV9 to TRBJ1-1; D is ambiguous. Germline V gene lookup returns CDR1 SGDLS and CDR2 YYNGEE. The CDR3 is 15 residues long. The germline V and J ends were trimmed by 0 bases and 2 bases, with 11 bases remaining between them. For the CDR3, the DNA is TGTGCCAGCAGCGTAGTATCCCGGAGAAACACTGAAGCTTTCTTT. This codes for CASSVVSRRNTEAFF.

This clone was found a few times. V usage is TRBV5-1 and J usage is TRBJ2-7; D is perhaps TRBD2 (5 bases). This CDR3 has 13 residues. Trimming took 4 bases from V and 3 from J, leaving 11 bases between them. Per germline, CDR1 SGHRS and CDR2 YFSETQ. As DNA, the CDR3 is TGCGCCAGCAGCCAGAGGGCAGGCTACGAGCAGTACTTC. This gives the protein CASSQRAGYEQYF.

The genes are TRBV27 and TRBJ2-1; 9 bases are shared with TRBD2. This CDR3 is 19 amino acids long. V shed 0 bases, J shed 3 bases, and the junction held 12 bases outside the gene matches. Germline V CDR1 and CDR2: MNHEY, SMNVEV (reference sequence). The CDR3 bases are TGTGCCAGCAGTTTATCGACTAGCGGAGCCACCGGGAGCTACAATGAGCAGTTCTTC. Translated: CASSLSTSGATGSYNEQFF.

The rearrangement joins TRBV2 to TRBJ2-3; possibly TRBD2 for D (6 bases). V lost 4 bases to trimming and J lost 3 bases, with 8 bases between them. Germline CDR1 reads SNHLY; CDR2 reads FYNNEI. The CDR3 has 13 amino acids. The CDR3 DNA sequence: TGTGCCAGCAGTGTCGGGGGTACAGATACGCAGTATTTT. It is translated as CASSVGGTDTQYF.

The chain recombines TRBV30 with TRBJ2-7, with 8 nucleotides matching TRBD1. CDR3 length: 13 residues. V trimming: 5 bases; J trimming: 3 bases; junction bases outside the gene matches: 6. The germline V gene has CDR1 GTSNPN and CDR2 SVGIG (reference sequence). CDR3 bases: TGTGCCTGGGACAGGACAGGGTACTACGAGCAGTACTTC. Translated, it gives CAWDRTGYYEQYF. Variable domain in full (rest from reference TRBV30 and TRBJ2-7): SQTIHQWPATLVQPVGSPLSLECTVEGTSNPNLYWYRQAAGRGLQLLFYSVGIGQISSEVPQNLSASRPQDRQFILSSKKLLLSDSGFYLCAWDRTGYYEQYFGPGTRLTVT.

The V call is TRBV25-1, the J call TRBJ1-4; no clear D. The CDR3 runs to 16 residues. Looked up from germline, CDR1 is MGHDK and CDR2 is SYGVNS. The ends were cut back, 3 bases at V and 4 bases at J, with 15 bases in the middle. In DNA, the CDR3 is TGTGCCAGCAGTGACGTTGCGAAAGTCGGTAATGAAAAACTGTTTTTT. It encodes CASSDVAKVGNEKLFF.

This clone has only a few counts. This chain links TRBV6-5 with TRBJ2-7; TRBD2 matches 8 bases. With 8 bases clipped from V and 6 bases from J, the junction kept 12 bases outside the gene matches. Germline values: CDR1 MNHEY, CDR2 SVGAGI. The length of the CDR3 is 14 residues. The CDR3 sequence is CASSSAGELGEQYF. In DNA form, the CDR3 reads TGTGCCAGCTCATCAGCGGGAGAGTTGGGCGAGCAGTACTTC.

V and J are TRBV7-9 and TRBJ2-7; D may be TRBD2 (5 bases). V shed 5 bases and J shed 3 bases, with 11 bases lying between them. The length of the CDR3 is 13 residues. CDR1 is SEHNR and CDR2 is FQNEAQ in the germline V gene (reference sequence). Here the CDR3 reads CASSLGVLYEQYF. CDR3 sequence (DNA): TGTGCCAGCAGCCTCGGGGTGCTCTACGAGCAGTACTTC.

The rearrangement uses TRBV18 and TRBJ1-1; tentative D call: TRBD1 (6 bases). V shed 3 bases and J shed 3 bases, with 14 bases lying between them. Germline loops: CDR1 KGHSH, CDR2 LQKENI. This CDR3 region has 15 residues. The CDR3 DNA reads TGTGCCAGCTCACCCCGGACAGCTTCGGACACTGAAGCTTTCTTT. It yields the protein CASSPRTASDTEAFF.

The chain links TRBV29-1 to TRBJ2-3, with D unclear. From germline, CDR1 is SQVTM and CDR2 ANQGSEA. This CDR3 has 14 amino acids. V was shortened by 7 bases and J by 0 bases, with 14 bases between the two germline ends. The CDR3 is CSARGSTSTDTQYF. The CDR3 region has the DNA TGCAGCGCCCGAGGTTCTACCAGCACAGATACGCAGTATTTT.

This clone was seen a handful of times. V usage is TRBV30 and J usage is TRBJ2-3; D is unresolved. V was pared by 8 bases and J by 2 bases, with 17 bases between. The CDR3 contains 14 residues. CDR1 GTSNPN and CDR2 SVGIG come from the germline V gene (reference sequence). The CDR3 bases are TGTGCCAAGACCGACAAGGCCCTCACAGATACGCAGTATTTT. Translated: CAKTDKALTDTQYF.

This clone turned up a few times. This sequence joins TRBV20-1 and TRBJ2-7; 7 positions match TRBD2. V lost 3 bases, J lost 11 bases, and 7 bases stayed unmatched. CDR1 is DFQATT, CDR2 SNEGSKA, per germline (reference sequence). CDR3 length: 11 residues. The CDR3 reads CSASRQGREYF. In DNA form, the CDR3 reads TGCAGTGCTAGTCGCCAAGGGAGGGAGTACTTC.

The sample holds a few counts of this clone. The V and J genes are TRBV14 and TRBJ2-7; D might be TRBD1 (6 bases). The germline CDR1 and CDR2 sequences are SGHDN and FVKESK. V lost 7 bases to trimming and J lost 2 bases, with 12 bases between them. The CDR3 has 13 residues. The CDR3 DNA reads as TGTGCCAGCACCCTGGCAGGGGCCTACGAGCAGTACTTC. Translating gives CASTLAGAYEQYF.

V gene TRBV4-1 combines with J gene TRBJ1-5, with TRBD1 identical over 11 bases. Germline lookup yields CDR1 MGHRA and CDR2 YSYEKL. Trimming at V came to 1 base and at J to 1 base, leaving 9 bases not matched to a gene. This CDR3 has 19 amino acids. The CDR3 sequence is CASSQGVGRDRGSNQPQHF. In DNA form, the CDR3 reads TGCGCCAGCAGCCAAGGCGTCGGCCGGGACAGGGGGAGCAATCAGCCCCAGCATTTT.

V usage is TRBV18 and J usage is TRBJ1-1, with a tentative D call TRBD1 (6 bases). This CDR3 is built from 15 residues. V lost 4 bases, J lost 1 base, and 13 bases lay in between. Germline-derived CDR1 and CDR2 are KGHSH and LQKENI. The CDR3: CASSLSDSPNTEAFF. CDR3 sequence (DNA): TGTGCCAGCTCACTGTCGGACAGCCCGAACACTGAAGCTTTCTTT.

Only one count was recorded for this clone. The chain couples TRBV6-1 to TRBJ1-2; D perhaps matches TRBD1 (6 bases). Germline V gene sequence: CDR1 MNHNS, CDR2 SASEGT. CDR3 size: 15 residues. V was cut by 11 bases and J by 2 bases, with 21 bases left in between. DNA for the CDR3: TGTGCCTCCCTCTTGGCGGGGGGCGCAAACTATGGCTACACCTTC. Its protein product is CASLLAGGANYGYTF.

About this clone itself: A junction boundary mismatches the germline segment, possibly from a read error. V and J are TRBV10-3 and TRBJ1-1, with 7 nucleotides matching TRBD1. The CDR3 is 15 residues long. Germline CDR1 and CDR2: ENHRY and SYGVKD. This CDR3 reads CAISGTDRMNTEAFF. The CDR3 DNA is TGTGCCATCAGTGGTACGGACAGGATGAATACTGAAGCTTTCTTT.

This clone was detected only a few times. This chain uses TRBV4-1 with TRBJ1-1; the D is unclear. Trimming took 1 base from V and 5 from J, leaving 17 bases between them. Per germline, CDR1 MGHRA and CDR2 YSYEKL. This CDR3 has 16 amino acids. CDR3 residues: CASSQAAQRLRTEAFF. Here the CDR3 DNA reads TGCGCCAGCAGCCAAGCGGCCCAAAGATTGAGGACTGAAGCTTTCTTT.

The gene calls are TRBV11-2 and TRBJ2-3, with a possible D match to TRBD2 (5 bases). Trimming removed 0 bases from V and 11 bases from J, with 12 bases in between. Germline lookup yields CDR1 SGHAT and CDR2 FQNNGV. The CDR3 length is 13 residues. Here the CDR3 DNA reads TGTGCCAGCAGCTTAGATTCCCGGACTTGGCAGTATTTT. This sequence encodes CASSLDSRTWQYF. The whole variable domain, filled in from reference TRBV11-2 and TRBJ2-3, reads EAGVAQSPRYKIIEKRQSVAFWCNPISGHATLYWYQQILGQGPKLLIQFQNNGVVDDSQLPKDRFSAERLKGVDSTLKIQPAKLEDSAVYLCASSLDSRTWQYFGPGTRLTVL.

This clone was seen more than once but under ten times. J is TRBJ2-5 and V is TRBV5-6, with 9 bases aligning to TRBD1. Germline values: CDR1 SGHDT, CDR2 YYEEEE. The CDR3 runs 15 residues. J was trimmed by 2 bases and V by 4 bases; bases with no gene match: 6. CDR3 nucleotide sequence: TGTGCCAGCAGCGCCGGACAGGGGAGGCAAGAGACCCAGTACTTC. Amino acids: CASSAGQGRQETQYF.

This clone has a handful of counts. The chain employs TRBV7-9 and TRBJ2-1, with D perhaps matching TRBD1 (5 bases). The V end lost 2 bases, the J end lost 5 bases, and 10 bases lay between the germline ends. The germline CDR1 and CDR2 sequences are SEHNR and FQNEAQ (reference sequence). The CDR3 is 14 residues long. CDR3 loop: CASSLSQGNNEQFF. CDR3 in DNA: TGTGCCAGCAGCTTAAGCCAGGGAAACAATGAGCAGTTCTTC.

The chain joins TRBV9 to TRBJ1-1; D unclear. This CDR3 contains 14 residues. Trimming stripped 2 bases from V and 0 bases from J, with 8 bases between. Germline V gene sequence: CDR1 SGDLS, CDR2 YYNGEE. This CDR3 reads CASSVQAMNTEAFF. DNA for the CDR3: TGTGCCAGCAGCGTTCAGGCCATGAACACTGAAGCTTTCTTT.

This clone was seen more than once but under ten times. This chain links TRBV28 with TRBJ1-1; TRBD1 agrees at 10 bases. The CDR3 is made up of 15 amino acids. Germline V gene lookup returns CDR1 MDHEN and CDR2 SYDVKM. V gave up 2 bases and J gave up 5 bases; unmatched junction bases: 5. Here the CDR3 reads CASSLVGQGRTEAFF. Written as DNA, the CDR3 is TGTGCCAGCAGTTTAGTGGGACAGGGGAGGACTGAAGCTTTCTTT.

This clone appeared a few times. This rearrangement joins TRBV5-1 to TRBJ2-1; 8 nucleotides agree with TRBD2. Germline V gives CDR1 SGHRS, CDR2 YFSETQ. Trimming cost V 0 bases and J 6 bases; bases outside gene matches: 8. The CDR3 is 16 amino acids. The CDR3 DNA follows: TGCGCCAGCAGCTTGGTCGGCTTAGCGGGGCCCAATGAGCAGTTCTTC. Protein sequence: CASSLVGLAGPNEQFF. The whole variable domain, filled in from reference TRBV5-1 and TRBJ2-1, reads KAGVTQTPRYLIKTRGQQVTLSCSPISGHRSVSWYQQTPGQGLQFLFEYFSETQRNKGNFPGRFSGRQFSNSRSEMNVSTLELGDSALYLCASSLVGLAGPNEQFFGPGTRLTVL.

This clone was counted only a few times. The J gene is TRBJ2-5, the V gene TRBV7-8; 13 positions agree with TRBD2. Unmatched junction bases numbered 12, after V lost 3 bases and J lost 5 bases. The CDR3 is 18 amino acids. The germline gives CDR1 SGHVS, CDR2 FQNEAQ. The CDR3 is CASSLYFSTSGGAETQYF. The CDR3 bases are TGTGCCAGCAGCTTGTATTTCAGTACTAGCGGGGGGGCGGAGACCCAGTACTTC.

This chain joins TRBV5-6 and TRBJ1-5; the D is unclear. V lost 2 bases and J 0 bases, leaving 6 bases between the germline ends. Germline CDR1 is SGHDT and CDR2 is YYEEEE. The CDR3 is 14 amino acids. In nucleotides, the CDR3 is TGTGCCAGCAGCTTTGGGAGTAGCAATCAGCCCCAGCATTTT. This translates into CASSFGSSNQPQHF.

This clone was counted only a few times. The CDR3 region has the DNA TGTGCCAGCAGTGGAGCCGGACTAAAGGGCACTGAAGCTTTCTTT. This gives the protein CASSGAGLKGTEAFF. V is TRBV25-1 and J is TRBJ1-1; D not resolved. The germline gives CDR1 MGHDK, CDR2 SYGVNS. Deletions cut 4 bases from V and 4 bases from J, with 16 bases between. This CDR3 contains 15 residues. The variable domain in full, with the rest retrieved from reference TRBV25-1 and TRBJ1-1, is EADIYQTPRYLVIGTGKKITLECSQTMGHDKMYWYQQDPGMELHLIHYSYGVNSTEKGDLSSESTVSRIRTEHFPLTLESARPSHTSQYLCASSGAGLKGTEAFFGQGTRLTVV.

The J gene is TRBJ2-7, the V gene TRBV19; 8 nucleotides agree with TRBD1. V dropped 10 bases and J dropped 1; count of bases not matched to a gene: 6. CDR1 LNHDA and CDR2 SQIVND come from the germline V gene (reference sequence). The CDR3 sequence is 13 residues long. The CDR3 nucleotides are TGTGCCACCGAAAGGACAGGGTCCTACGAGCAGTACTTC. Residues: CATERTGSYEQYF.